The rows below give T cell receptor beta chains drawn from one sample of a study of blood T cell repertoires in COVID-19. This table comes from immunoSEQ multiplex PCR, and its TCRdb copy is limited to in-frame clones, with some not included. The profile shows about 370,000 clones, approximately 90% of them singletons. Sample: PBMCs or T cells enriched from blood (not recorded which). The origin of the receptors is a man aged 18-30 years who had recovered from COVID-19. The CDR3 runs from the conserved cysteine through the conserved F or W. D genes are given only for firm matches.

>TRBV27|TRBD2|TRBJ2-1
CASTSGWGGNEQFF
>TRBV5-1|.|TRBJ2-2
CASSLTGWVTGELFF
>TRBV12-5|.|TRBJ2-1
CASALYNEQFF
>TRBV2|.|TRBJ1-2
CASSAGQVTF
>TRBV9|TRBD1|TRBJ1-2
CASSEGQAALYGYTF
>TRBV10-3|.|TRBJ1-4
CAISGREAGNEKLFF
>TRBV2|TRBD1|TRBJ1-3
CASRGQGPGNTIYF
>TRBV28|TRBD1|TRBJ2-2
CASRGWDRITGELFF
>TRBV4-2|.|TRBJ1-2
CASSQASTGNYGYTF
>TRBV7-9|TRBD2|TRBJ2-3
CASSLGTSGTDTQYF
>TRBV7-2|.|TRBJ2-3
CASSIQGPGTDTQYF
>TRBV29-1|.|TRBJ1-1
CSVGYRTSEAFF
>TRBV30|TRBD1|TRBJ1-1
CAWSGQGAAEAFF
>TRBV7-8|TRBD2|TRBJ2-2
CASSQIPPTTSGRPTRNTGELFF
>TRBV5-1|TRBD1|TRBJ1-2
CASSLRTGGEVWGYTF
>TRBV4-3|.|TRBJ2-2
CASSQDEGAPGELFF
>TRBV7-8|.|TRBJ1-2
CASSLAGTMGYTF
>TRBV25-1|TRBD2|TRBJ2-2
CASSESSGRVHRELFF
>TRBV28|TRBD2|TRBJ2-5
CASSLWGASGSRETQYF
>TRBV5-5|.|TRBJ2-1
CASSSAQGLKRLDEQFF
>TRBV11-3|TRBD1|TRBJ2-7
CASSSGTGVVEQYF
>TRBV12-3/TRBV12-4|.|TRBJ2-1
CASTAGYNEQFF
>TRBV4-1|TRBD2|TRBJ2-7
CASSQDESGVSSYEQYF
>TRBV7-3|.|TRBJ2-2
CASSFSAVTGELFF
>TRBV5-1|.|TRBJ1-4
CASSLDISQGGEKLFF
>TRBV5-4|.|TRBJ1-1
CASSLGQRGTEAFF
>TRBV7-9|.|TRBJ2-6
CASSTDLSGANVLTF
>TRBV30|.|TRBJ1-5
CAWPGSQGRENQPQHF
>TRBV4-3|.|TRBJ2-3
CASSQDHRDTQYF
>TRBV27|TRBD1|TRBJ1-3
CASQGAHSGNTIYF
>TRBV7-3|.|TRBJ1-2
CASTTTPGAGSGGYTF
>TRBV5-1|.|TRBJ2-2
CASSLAAGPNTGELFF
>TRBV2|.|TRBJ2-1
CASNRGGASRDEQFF
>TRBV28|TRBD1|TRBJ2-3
CASSLRTGRIPSTDTQYF
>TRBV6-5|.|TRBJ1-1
CASSYSNLIPNTEAFF
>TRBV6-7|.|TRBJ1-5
CASGPRRRGGYRNQPQHF
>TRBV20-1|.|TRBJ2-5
CSASLGGTYQETQYF
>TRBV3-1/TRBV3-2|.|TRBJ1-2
CASSQSGQTRSYGYTF
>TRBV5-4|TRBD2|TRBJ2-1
CASSRASGSIYNEQFF
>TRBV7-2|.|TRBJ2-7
CASSWASYEQYF
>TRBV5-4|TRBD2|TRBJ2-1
CASLTSGRSEQFF
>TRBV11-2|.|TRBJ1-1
CASSPSFEAFF
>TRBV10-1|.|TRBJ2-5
CASGPTGQETQYF
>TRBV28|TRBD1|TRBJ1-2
CASSHRGRDGYTF
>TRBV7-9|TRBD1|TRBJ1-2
CASSLTGTVNYGYTF
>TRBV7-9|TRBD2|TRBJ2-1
CASSLRTSGRPQFF
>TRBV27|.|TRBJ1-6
CASSLSSLRFNSPLHF
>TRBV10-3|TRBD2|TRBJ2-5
CAISTSGGSSDTQETQYF
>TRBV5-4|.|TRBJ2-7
CASSSSYEQYF
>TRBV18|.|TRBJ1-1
CASSIGGRDTEAFF
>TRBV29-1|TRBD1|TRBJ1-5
CSVQTGGGQPQHF
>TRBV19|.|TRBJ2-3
CASGTGMNPSTDTQYF
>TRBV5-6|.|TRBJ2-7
CASSPGGSYEQYF
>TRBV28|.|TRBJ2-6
CASSGGGSGANVLTF